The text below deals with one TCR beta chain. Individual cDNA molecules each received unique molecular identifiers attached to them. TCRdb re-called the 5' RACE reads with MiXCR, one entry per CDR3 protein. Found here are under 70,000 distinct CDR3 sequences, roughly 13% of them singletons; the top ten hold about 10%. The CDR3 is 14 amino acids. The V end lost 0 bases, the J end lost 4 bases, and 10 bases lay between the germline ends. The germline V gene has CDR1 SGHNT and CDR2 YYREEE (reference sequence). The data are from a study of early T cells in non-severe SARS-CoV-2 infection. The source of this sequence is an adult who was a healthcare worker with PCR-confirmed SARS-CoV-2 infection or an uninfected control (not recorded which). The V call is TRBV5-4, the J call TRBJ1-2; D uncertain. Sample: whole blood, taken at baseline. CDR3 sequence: CASSLESGGYGYTF. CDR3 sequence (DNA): TGTGCCAGCAGCTTGGAGTCAGGAGGCTATGGCTACACCTTC.